In this sample, the clone carrying this TCR beta chain turned up once. Antigen specificity is unknown. These data are taken from a study of shared clonotypes between healthy human individuals. Broader study findings: Despite large depth, sorted-subset datasets appeared incompletely sequenced.

TCRdb's table, derived via immunoSEQ multiplex PCR, lists solely in-frame clones and lacks some. The data contain about 1.1 million clones, around three quarters of them singletons. Per the germline V gene, CDR1 is LGHNA and CDR2 is YSLEER. The CDR3 consists of 14 residues. V was clipped by 0 bases and J by 8 bases, with 13 bases between them. The investigators split CD4+ cells into a CD45RA+ naive subset and a CD45RA-negative memory subset. The V call is TRBV4-3, the J call TRBJ1-2; TRBD1 is a possible D gene (5 bases). This TCR came from a man younger than 30 in good health. Some clones in this sample may be carry-over from other donors' samples. The source material was memory CD4+ T cells from PBMCs. Sample subset: CD45RA-negative fraction. CDR3 DNA sequence: TGCGCCAGCAGCCAAGATGAAGACAGCCTGGGCTACACCTTC. It yields the protein CASSQDEDSLGYTF.